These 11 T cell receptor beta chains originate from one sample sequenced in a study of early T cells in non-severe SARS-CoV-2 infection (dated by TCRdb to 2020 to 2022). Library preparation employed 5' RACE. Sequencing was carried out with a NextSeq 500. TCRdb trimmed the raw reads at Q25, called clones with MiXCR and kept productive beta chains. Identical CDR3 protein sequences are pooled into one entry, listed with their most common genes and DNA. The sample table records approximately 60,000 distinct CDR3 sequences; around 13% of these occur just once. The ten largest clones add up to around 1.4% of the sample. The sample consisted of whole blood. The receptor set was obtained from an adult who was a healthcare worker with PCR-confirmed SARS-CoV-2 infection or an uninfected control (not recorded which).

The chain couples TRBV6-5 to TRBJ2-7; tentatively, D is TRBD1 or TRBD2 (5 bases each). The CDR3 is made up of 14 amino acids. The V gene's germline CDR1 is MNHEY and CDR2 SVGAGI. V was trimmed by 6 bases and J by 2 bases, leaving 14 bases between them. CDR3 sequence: CASRAGTPPYEQYF. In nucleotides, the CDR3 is TGTGCCAGCAGAGCCGGGACGCCTCCCTACGAGCAGTACTTC.

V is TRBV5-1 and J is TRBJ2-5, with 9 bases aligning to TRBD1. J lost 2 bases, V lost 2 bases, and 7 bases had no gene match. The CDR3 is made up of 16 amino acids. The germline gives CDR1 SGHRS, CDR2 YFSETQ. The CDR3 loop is CASSFSGQGKQETQYF. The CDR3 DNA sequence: TGCGCCAGCAGCTTTTCGGGACAGGGCAAGCAAGAGACCCAGTACTTC.

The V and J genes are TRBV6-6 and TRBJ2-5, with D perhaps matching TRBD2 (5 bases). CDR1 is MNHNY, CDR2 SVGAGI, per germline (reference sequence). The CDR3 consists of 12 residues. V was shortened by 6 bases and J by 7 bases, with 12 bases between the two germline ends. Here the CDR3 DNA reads TGTGCCAGCAGCCGCGTTGAGGGGACCCAGTACTTC. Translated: CASSRVEGTQYF.

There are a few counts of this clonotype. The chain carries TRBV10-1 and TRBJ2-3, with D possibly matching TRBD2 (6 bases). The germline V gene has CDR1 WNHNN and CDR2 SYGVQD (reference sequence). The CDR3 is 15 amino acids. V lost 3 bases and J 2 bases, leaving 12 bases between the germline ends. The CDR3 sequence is CASSDSGLPTDTQYF. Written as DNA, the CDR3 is TGCGCCAGCAGTGACTCGGGACTTCCCACAGATACGCAGTATTTT.

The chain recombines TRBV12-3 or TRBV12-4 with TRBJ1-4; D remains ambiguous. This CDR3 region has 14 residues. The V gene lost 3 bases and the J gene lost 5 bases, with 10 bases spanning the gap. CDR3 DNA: TGTGCCAGCAGTTTTTCAGACCTAAATGAAAAACTGTTTTTT. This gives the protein CASSFSDLNEKLFF.

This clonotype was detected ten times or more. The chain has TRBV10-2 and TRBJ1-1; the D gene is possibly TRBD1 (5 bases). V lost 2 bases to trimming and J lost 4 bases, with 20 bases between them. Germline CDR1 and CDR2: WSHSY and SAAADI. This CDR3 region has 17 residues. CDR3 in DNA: TGCGCCAGCAGTGAGCCGACTCGGGGGATGGCGGGCACTGAAGCTTTCTTT. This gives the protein CASSEPTRGMAGTEAFF.

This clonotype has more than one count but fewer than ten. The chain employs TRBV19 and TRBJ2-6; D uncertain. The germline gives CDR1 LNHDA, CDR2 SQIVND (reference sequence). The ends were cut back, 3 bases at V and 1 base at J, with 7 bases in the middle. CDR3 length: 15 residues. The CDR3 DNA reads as TGTGCCAGTAGTATCACTTCTTCTGGGGCCAACGTCCTGACTTTC. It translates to CASSITSSGANVLTF.

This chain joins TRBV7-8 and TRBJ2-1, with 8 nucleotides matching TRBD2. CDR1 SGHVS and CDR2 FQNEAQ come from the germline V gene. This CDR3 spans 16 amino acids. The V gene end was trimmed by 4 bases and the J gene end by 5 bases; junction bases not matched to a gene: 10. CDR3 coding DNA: TGTGCCAGCAGCTCCCGGAGGACTAGCCGGGACAATGAGCAGTTCTTC. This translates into CASSSRRTSRDNEQFF.

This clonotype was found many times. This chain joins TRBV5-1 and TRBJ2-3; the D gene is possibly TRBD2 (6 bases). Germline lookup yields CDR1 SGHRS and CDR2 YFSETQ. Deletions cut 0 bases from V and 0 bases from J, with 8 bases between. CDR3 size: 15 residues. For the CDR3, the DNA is TGCGCCAGCAGCTTGGTTGGGGGGAGCACAGATACGCAGTATTTT. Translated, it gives CASSLVGGSTDTQYF.

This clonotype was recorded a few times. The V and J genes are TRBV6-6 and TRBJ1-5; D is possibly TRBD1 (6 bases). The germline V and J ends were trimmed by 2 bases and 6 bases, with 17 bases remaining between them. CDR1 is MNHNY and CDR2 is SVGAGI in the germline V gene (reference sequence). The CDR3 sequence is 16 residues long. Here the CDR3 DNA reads TGTGCCAGCAGTTACGCCCAAGGGGGGATGGGTCAGCCCCAGCATTTT. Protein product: CASSYAQGGMGQPQHF.

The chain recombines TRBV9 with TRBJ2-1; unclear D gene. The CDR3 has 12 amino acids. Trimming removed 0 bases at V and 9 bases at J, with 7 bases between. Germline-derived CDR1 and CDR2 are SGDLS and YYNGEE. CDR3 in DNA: TGTGCCAGCAGCGTAGGTGGTAGTGAGCAGTTCTTC. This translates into CASSVGGSEQFF.